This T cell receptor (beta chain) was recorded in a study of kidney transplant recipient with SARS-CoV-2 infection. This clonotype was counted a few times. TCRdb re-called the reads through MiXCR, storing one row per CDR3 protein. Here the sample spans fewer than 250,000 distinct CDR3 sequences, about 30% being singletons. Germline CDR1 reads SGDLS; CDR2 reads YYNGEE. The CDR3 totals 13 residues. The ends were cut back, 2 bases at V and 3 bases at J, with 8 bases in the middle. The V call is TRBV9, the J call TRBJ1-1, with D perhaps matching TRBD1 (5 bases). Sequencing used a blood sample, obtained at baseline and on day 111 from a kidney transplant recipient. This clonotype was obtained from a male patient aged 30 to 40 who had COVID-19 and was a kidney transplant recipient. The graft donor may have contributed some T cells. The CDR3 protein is CASSVWGDTEAFF. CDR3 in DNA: TGTGCCAGCAGCGTCTGGGGGGACACTGAAGCTTTCTTT.